This TCR beta chain was identified during a study of response to subunit inactivated influenza vaccine. In its sample, this clonotype was seen a few times. One entry per CDR3 protein results from TCRdb running MiXCR on the RT-PCR reads. There are some 850,000 distinct CDR3 sequences in the sample; approximately 18% occur only once, and 11% lies in the top ten. CDR1 and CDR2 (germline): MNHNS, SASEGT. The CDR3 loop spans 14 amino acids. Trimming pared 5 bases from V and 1 base from J, leaving 12 bases between. Source: PBMCs from blood, taken around 5 days after vaccination. The receptor comes from a man aged 50 to 59 who received an inactivated influenza vaccine. This rearrangement joins TRBV6-1 to TRBJ2-7; D is possibly TRBD1 (6 bases). The CDR3 DNA reads as TGTGCCAGCAGTCGGGACACCGTTTCCTACGAGCAGTACTTC. This gives the protein CASSRDTVSYEQYF.